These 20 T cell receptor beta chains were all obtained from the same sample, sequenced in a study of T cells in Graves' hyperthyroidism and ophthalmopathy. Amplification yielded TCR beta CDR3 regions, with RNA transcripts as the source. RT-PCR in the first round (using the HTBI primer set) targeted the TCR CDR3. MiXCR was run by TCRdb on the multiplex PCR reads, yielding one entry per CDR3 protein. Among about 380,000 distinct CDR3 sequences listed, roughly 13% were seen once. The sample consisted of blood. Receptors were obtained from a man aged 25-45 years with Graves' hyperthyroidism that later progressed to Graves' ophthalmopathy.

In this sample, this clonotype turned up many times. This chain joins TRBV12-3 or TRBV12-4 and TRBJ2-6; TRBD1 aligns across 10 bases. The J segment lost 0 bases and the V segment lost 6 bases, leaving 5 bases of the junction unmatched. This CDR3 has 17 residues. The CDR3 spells CASRSGTGASGANVLTF. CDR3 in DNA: TGTGCCAGCAGATCCGGGACAGGGGCCTCTGGGGCCAACGTCCTGACTTTC.

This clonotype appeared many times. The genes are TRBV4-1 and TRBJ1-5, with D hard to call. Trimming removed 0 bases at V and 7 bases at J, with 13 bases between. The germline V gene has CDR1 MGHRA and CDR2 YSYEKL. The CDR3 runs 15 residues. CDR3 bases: TGCGCCAGCAGCCAAGATCGGGCGCGAGGGCAGCCCCAGCATTTT. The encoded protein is CASSQDRARGQPQHF.

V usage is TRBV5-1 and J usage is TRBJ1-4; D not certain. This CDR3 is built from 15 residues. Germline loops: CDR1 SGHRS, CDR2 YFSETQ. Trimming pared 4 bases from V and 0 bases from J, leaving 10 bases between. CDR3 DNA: TGCGCCAGCAGCAGAGACAAGCCAACTAATGAAAAACTGTTTTTT. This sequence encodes CASSRDKPTNEKLFF.

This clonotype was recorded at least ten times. CDR3 sequence: CASSLSGPHDQPQHF. The CDR3 coding sequence is TGCGCCAGCAGCTTGTCCGGGCCTCACGATCAGCCCCAGCATTTT. The chain links TRBV5-1 to TRBJ1-5; D is uncertain. Germline lookup yields CDR1 SGHRS and CDR2 YFSETQ. CDR3 length: 15 residues. The V end was cut by 1 base, the J end by 5 bases, with 13 bases between.

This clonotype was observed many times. CDR3 amino acids: CSAPAGGLAGYSYEQYF. The CDR3 region has the DNA TGCAGTGCTCCTGCTGGGGGACTAGCGGGTTACTCCTACGAGCAGTACTTC. V gene TRBV20-1 combines with J gene TRBJ2-7, with TRBD2 matching 12 bases. This CDR3 contains 17 residues. Germline CDR1 reads DFQATT; CDR2 reads SNEGSKA (reference sequence). Trimming took 5 bases from V and 0 from J; bases not matched to a gene: 11.

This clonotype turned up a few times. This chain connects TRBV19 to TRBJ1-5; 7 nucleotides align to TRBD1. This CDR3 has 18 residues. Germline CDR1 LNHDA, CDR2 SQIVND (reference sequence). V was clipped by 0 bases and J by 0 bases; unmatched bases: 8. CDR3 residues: CASSIEQGRGHSNQPQHF. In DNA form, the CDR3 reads TGTGCCAGTAGTATAGAACAGGGGCGCGGGCATAGCAATCAGCCCCAGCATTTT.

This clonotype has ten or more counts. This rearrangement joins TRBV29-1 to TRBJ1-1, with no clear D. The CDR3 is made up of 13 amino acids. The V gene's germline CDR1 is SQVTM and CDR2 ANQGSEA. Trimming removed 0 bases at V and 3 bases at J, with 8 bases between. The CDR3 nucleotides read TGCAGCGTTGAAGATTCTGGGGACACTGAAGCTTTCTTT. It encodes CSVEDSGDTEAFF.

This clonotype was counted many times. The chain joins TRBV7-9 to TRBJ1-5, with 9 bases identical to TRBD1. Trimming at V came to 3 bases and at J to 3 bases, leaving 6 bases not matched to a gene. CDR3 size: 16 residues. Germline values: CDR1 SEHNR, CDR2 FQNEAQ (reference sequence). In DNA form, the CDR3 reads TGTGCCAGCAGCTTTAGCGGACAGGGGTCCAATCAGCCCCAGCATTTT. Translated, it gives CASSFSGQGSNQPQHF.

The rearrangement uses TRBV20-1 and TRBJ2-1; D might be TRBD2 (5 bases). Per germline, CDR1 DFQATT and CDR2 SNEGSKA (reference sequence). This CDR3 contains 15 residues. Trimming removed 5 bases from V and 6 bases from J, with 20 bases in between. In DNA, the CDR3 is TGCAGTGCTTTCCCACTAGGAAGGAGTCTCAATGAGCAGTTCTTC. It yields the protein CSAFPLGRSLNEQFF.

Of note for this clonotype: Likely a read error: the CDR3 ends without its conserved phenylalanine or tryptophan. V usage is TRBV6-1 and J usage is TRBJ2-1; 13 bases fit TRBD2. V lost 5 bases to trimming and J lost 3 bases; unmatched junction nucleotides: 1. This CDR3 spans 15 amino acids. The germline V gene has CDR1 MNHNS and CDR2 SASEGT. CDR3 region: CASSRLAGGYNEQFL. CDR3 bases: TGTGCCAGCAGTAGACTAGCGGGGGGCTACAATGAGCAGTTCCTC.

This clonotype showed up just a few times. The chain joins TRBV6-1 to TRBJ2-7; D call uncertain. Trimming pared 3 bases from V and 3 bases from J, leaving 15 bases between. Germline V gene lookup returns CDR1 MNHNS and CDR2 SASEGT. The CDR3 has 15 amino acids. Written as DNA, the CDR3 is TGTGCCAGCAGTGATGGCAGGAATGTTCTCTACGAGCAGTACTTC. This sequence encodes CASSDGRNVLYEQYF.

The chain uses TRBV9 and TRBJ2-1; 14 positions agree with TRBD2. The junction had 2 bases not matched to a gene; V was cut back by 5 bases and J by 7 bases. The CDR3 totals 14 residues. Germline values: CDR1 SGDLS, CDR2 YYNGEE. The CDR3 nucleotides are TGTGCCAGCAGAGGACTAGCGGGGGGAAATGAGCAGTTCTTC. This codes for CASRGLAGGNEQFF.

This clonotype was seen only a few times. CDR3 in DNA: TGTGCCAGCAGTTTATCGAGTCACAACTACAATGAGCAGTTCTTC. Residues: CASSLSSHNYNEQFF. The chain employs TRBV27 and TRBJ2-1; D gene ambiguous. The CDR3 is made up of 15 amino acids. The V and J ends lost 0 bases and 3 bases respectively, with 9 bases between them. The germline CDR1 and CDR2 sequences are MNHEY and SMNVEV (reference sequence).

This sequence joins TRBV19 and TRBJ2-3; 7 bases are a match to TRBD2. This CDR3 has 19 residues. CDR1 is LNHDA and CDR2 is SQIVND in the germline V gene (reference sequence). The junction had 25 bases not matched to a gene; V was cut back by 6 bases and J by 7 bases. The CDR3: CASRTSAFVAGDPTNTQYF. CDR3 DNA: TGTGCCAGTAGGACGTCAGCTTTCGTGGCGGGGGACCCTACGAATACGCAGTATTTT.

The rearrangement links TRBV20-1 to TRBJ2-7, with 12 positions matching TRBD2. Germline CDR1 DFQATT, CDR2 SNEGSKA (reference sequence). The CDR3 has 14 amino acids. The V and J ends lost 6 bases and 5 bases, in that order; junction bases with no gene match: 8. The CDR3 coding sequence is TGCAGTGCCTACCTAGCGGGGGGGCCTGACGAGCAGTACTTC. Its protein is CSAYLAGGPDEQYF.

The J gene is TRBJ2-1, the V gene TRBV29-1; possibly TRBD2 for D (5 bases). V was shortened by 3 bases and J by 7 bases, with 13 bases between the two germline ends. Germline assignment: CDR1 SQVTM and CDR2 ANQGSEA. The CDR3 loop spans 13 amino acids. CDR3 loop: CSVDKTTFNEQFF. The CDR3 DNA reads TGCAGCGTTGACAAGACTACCTTTAATGAGCAGTTCTTC.

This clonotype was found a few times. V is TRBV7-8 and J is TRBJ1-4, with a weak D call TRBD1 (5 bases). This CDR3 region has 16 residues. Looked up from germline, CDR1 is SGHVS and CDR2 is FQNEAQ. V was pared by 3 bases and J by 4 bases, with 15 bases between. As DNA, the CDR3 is TGTGCCAGCAGCTTCCCTAGAGGGGCCTTTAATGAAAAACTGTTTTTT. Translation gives CASSFPRGAFNEKLFF.

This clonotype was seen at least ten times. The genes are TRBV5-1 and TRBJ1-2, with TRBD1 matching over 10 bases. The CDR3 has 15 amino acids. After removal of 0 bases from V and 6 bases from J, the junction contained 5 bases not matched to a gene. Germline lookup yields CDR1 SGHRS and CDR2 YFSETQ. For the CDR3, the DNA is TGCGCCAGCAGCTTGGGACAGGGGGCGCGTCATGGCTACACCTTC. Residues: CASSLGQGARHGYTF.

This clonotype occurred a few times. The CDR3 loop reads CASSLGDIQETQYF. In DNA form, the CDR3 reads TGCGCCAGCAGCTTGGGGGACATCCAAGAGACCCAGTACTTC. This sequence joins TRBV5-1 and TRBJ2-5; D may be TRBD1 (6 bases). V was cut by 0 bases and J by 1 base, with 7 bases left in between. The CDR3 extends over 14 amino acids. The germline V gene encodes CDR1 SGHRS and CDR2 YFSETQ.

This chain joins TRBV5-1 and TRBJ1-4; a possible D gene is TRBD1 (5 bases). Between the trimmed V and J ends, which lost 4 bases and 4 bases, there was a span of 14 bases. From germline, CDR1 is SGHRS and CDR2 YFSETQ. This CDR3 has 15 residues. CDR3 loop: CASSPTGLHNEKLFF. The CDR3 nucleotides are TGCGCCAGCAGCCCAACGGGACTCCATAATGAAAAACTGTTTTTT.